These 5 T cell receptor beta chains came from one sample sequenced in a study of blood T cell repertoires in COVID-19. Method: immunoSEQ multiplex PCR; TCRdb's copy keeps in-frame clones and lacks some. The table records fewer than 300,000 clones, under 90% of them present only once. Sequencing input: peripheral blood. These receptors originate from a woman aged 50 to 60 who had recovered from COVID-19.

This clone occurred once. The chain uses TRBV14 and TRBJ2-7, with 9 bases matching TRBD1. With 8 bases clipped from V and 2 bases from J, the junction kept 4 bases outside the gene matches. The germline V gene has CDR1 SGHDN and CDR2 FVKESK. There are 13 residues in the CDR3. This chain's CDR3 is CASGGQGPYEQYF. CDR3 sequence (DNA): TGTGCCAGCGGGGGACAGGGCCCCTACGAGCAGTACTTC.

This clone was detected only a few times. The CDR3 spells CATSAGRNTQYF. In DNA form, the CDR3 reads TGTGCCACCAGTGCAGGGAGGAATACGCAGTATTTT. The rearrangement joins TRBV24-1 to TRBJ2-3; tentatively, D is TRBD2 (6 bases). CDR1 is KGHDR and CDR2 is SFDVKD in the germline V gene. V dropped 5 bases and J dropped 7 bases, with 9 bases sitting between them. The length of the CDR3 is 12 residues.

The CDR3 here is CASSMGTYRISGGEKLFF. CDR3 nucleotide sequence: TGTGCCAGTAGTATGGGAACCTATCGGATATCAGGGGGTGAAAAACTGTTTTTT. The chain carries TRBV19 and TRBJ1-4; 7 nucleotides align to TRBD1. CDR1 and CDR2 from the germline V gene are LNHDA and SQIVND (reference sequence). V was clipped by 3 bases and J by 7 bases; unmatched bases: 17. This CDR3 spans 18 amino acids.

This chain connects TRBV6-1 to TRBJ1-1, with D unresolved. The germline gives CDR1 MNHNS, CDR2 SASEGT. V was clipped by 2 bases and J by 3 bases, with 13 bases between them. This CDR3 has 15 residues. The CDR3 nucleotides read TGTGCCAGCAGTGAACGGCGCGGGCGGGACACTGAAGCTTTCTTT. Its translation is CASSERRGRDTEAFF.

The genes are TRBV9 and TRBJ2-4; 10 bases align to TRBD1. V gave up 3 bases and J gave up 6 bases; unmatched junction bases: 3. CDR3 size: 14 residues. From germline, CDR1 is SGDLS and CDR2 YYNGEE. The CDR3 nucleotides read TGTGCCAGCAGCGCCGGACAGGGGGGAAACATTCAGTACTTC. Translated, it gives CASSAGQGGNIQYF.